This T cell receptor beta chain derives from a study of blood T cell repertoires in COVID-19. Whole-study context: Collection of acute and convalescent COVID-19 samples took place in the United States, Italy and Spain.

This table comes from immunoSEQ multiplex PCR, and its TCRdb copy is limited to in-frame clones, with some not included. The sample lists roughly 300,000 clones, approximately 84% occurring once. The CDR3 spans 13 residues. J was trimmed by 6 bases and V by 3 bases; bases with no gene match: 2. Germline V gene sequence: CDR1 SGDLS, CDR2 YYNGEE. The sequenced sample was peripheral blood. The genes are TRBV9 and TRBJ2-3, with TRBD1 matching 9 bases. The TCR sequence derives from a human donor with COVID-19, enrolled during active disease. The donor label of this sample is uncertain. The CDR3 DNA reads TGTGCCAGCAGCGGGACAGGGGCCGATACGCAGTATTTT. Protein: CASSGTGADTQYF. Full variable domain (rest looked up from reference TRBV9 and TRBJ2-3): DSGVTQTPKHLITATGQRVTLRCSPRSGDLSVYWYQQSLDQGLQFLIQYYNGEERAKGNILERFSAQQFPDLHSELNLSSLELGDSALYFCASSGTGADTQYFGPGTRLTVL.